This T cell receptor (beta chain) was captured by sequencing in a study of blood T cell repertoires in COVID-19 (dated by TCRdb to 2018 to 2021). For the study in its entirety: Collaborator samples came from the United States, Italy and Spain and covered acute and convalescent phases of COVID-19. The material from the prospective study consisted of cDNA or gDNA derived from T cells, B-cell-depleted T cells, or PBMCs. Deeply sampled blood TCRbeta repertoires from subjects exposed to, actively infected with, or recovered from COVID-19 were included in the dataset. The repertoires were released in a freely available public database meant as a resource for research on the immune response to SARS-CoV-2. Samples were obtained from the ongoing ImmuneRACE study (first 160 participants) and from 1,254 subjects provided by 6 global collaborators. A de-identified subject ID, COVID-19 status, age in years and sex were almost always included in the sample metadata. Where HLA class I and class II types were available, the types were taken from metadata supplied by the sample provider, not from assay-based typing. Broader findings and caveats from the paper: Clinical and demographic metadata were provided uncurated, with the amount varying by source and participant.

Collaborating institutions collected whole blood in K2EDTA tubes following their own protocols. For TCRbeta analysis, collaborators shipped samples in one of three forms: frozen whole blood, isolated PBMCs, or DNA extracted from either of those sample types. V loses 1 base of germline sequence and J loses 2 bases, and the interval between the two ends is 11 bases. For CDR1 and CDR2, the germline V gene lists SGHVS and FNYEAQ. Measured from the cysteine to the phenylalanine, the CDR3 is 16 residues long. Solely the CDR3 DNA is kept, with 48 bases framed from the first base. As for this clone: The clone's antigen remains unknown. One base away there is no much larger clone; base qualities are not given.

TCRbeta CDR3 regions were amplified from genomic DNA using the immunoSEQ Assay, a bias-controlled multiplex PCR. The source study handled its data this way. The number of nucleated cells in each sample was estimated from the amplification of reference gene primers within the assay. To quantify the absolute abundance of each unique TCRbeta CDR3 rearrangement, sequence reads were collapsed and filtered. For each sample, productive Simpson clonality was calculated as the square root of Simpson's diversity index across productive rearrangements. TCRdb obtained this table from immuneACCESS and retained in-frame rearrangements with V and J assigned. These tables miss some clones; where compared with another copy, unresolved V genes account for less than half of the shortfall, and the remainder is unexplained. V and J calls and clone size are those listed in that table; D and trimming were worked out from the DNA. Present in this sample are approximately 230,000 clones, 88% of which were seen just once. Of the sample, 1.2% to 1.5% falls within the top ten clones.

Material for sequencing was peripheral blood. In this chain, TRBV7-6 is recombined with TRBJ2-2; the D segment could be TRBD2, given 6 matching bases. The sequence derives from an older man with acute or convalescent COVID-19. The CDR3 reads as follows: CASSLVAGFNTGELFF. The nucleotide sequence reads as follows: TGTGCCAGCAGCTTAGTCGCGGGATTCAACACCGGGGAGCTGTTTTTT.